Presented here are 4 T cell receptor beta chains from one specimen sequenced in a study of cytomegalovirus exposure and HLA in healthy donors (dated by TCRdb to 2017 to 2019). Library construction relied on the immunoSEQ multiplex PCR assay. For the multiplex PCR, a mixture combining 60 forward primers for TCR Vbeta segments and 13 reverse primers for TCR Jbeta segments was used. This immuneACCESS table, as held by TCRdb, lists in-frame sequences with V and J called but not all clones. Of the missing ones, under half trace to an unresolved V gene in checked studies; the others have no known cause. This sample gives 210,000 or so clones in total; roughly 78% of them show up just once. The leading ten clones occupy around 0.44% of the sample. Source material: PBMCs. The receptors were gathered from a boy aged 5-17 years in good health and CMV-seronegative.

This clone was found a few times. This rearrangement joins TRBV6-4 to TRBJ1-5; D gene uncertain. Trimming cost V 0 bases and J 8 bases, with 11 bases left between them. Germline CDR1 is MRHNA and CDR2 is SNTAGT. This CDR3 contains 14 residues. Here the CDR3 reads CASSDSAGREPQHF. DNA for the CDR3: TGTGCCAGCAGTGACTCGGCGGGAAGGGAGCCCCAGCATTTT.

V is TRBV7-2 and J is TRBJ1-2; 7 nucleotides line up with TRBD1. Germline values: CDR1 SGHTA, CDR2 FQGNSA. CDR3 length: 16 amino acids. Germline trimming cut 3 bases from V and 4 bases from J; bases unmatched to any gene: 11. The CDR3 region has the DNA TGTGCCAGCAGCTTGAGGTCTGGACAGGTACCCTATGGCTACACCTTC. Amino acids: CASSLRSGQVPYGYTF.

The V gene is TRBV18, the J gene TRBJ2-1; 7 bases are a match to TRBD2. Trimming removed 5 bases from V and 1 base from J; junction bases left unmatched: 14. In germline, CDR1 is KGHSH, CDR2 LQKENI. The CDR3 is 18 amino acids. The CDR3 loop is CASSTEGSGDISYNEQFF. The CDR3 region has the DNA TGTGCCAGCTCAACCGAGGGGAGCGGGGATATATCCTACAATGAGCAGTTCTTC.

The V call is TRBV30, the J call TRBJ1-1, with D possibly matching TRBD1 (6 bases). CDR1 and CDR2 from the germline V gene are GTSNPN and SVGIG (reference sequence). Trimming cost V 0 bases and J 4 bases, with 12 bases left between them. The CDR3 loop spans 14 amino acids. The CDR3 region is CAWSVLGALTEAFF. The CDR3 DNA reads as TGTGCCTGGAGTGTATTGGGGGCACTCACTGAAGCTTTCTTT. Looking up the rest from reference TRBV30 and TRBJ1-1 gives the full variable domain: SQTIHQWPATLVQPVGSPLSLECTVEGTSNPNLYWYRQAAGRGLQLLFYSVGIGQISSEVPQNLSASRPQDRQFILSSKKLLLSDSGFYLCAWSVLGALTEAFFGQGTRLTVV.